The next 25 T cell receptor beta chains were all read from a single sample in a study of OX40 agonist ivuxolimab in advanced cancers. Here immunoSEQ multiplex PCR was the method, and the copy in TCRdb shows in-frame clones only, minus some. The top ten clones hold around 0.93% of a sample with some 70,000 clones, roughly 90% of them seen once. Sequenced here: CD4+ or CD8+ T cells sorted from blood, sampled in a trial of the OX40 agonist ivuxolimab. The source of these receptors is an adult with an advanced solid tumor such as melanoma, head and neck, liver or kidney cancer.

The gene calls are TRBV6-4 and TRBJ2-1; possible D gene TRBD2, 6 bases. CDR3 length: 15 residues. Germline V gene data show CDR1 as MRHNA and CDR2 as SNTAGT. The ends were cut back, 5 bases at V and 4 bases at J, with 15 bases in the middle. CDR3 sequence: CASSPEEGRYNEQFF. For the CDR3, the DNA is TGTGCCAGCAGTCCCGAGGAGGGGAGGTACAATGAGCAGTTCTTC.

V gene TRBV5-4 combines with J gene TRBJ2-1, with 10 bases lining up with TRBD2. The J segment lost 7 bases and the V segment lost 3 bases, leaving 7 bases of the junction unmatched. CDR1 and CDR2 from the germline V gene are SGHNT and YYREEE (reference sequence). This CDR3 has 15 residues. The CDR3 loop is CASSSLAGADNEQFF. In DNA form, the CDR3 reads TGTGCCAGCAGCTCCCTAGCGGGAGCAGATAATGAGCAGTTCTTC.

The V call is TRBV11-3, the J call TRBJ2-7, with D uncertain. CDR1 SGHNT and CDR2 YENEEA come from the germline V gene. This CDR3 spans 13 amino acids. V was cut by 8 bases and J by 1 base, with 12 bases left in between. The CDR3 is CASSHGSSYEQYF. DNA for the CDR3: TGTGCCAGCTCCCACGGCAGTTCCTACGAGCAGTACTTC.

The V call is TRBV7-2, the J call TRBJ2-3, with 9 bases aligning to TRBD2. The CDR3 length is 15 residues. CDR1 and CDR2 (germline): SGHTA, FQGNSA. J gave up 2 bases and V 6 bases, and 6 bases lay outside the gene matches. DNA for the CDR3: TGTGCCAGCAGACTCAGCGGGGGGAACACAGATACGCAGTATTTT. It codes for CASRLSGGNTDTQYF.

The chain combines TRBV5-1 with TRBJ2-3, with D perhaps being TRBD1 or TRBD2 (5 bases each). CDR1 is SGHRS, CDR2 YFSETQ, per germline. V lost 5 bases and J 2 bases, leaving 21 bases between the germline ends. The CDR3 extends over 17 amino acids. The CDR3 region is CASSSWTGTLYTDTQYF. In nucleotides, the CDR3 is TGCGCCAGCAGTTCCTGGACCGGGACCCTTTACACAGATACGCAGTATTTT.

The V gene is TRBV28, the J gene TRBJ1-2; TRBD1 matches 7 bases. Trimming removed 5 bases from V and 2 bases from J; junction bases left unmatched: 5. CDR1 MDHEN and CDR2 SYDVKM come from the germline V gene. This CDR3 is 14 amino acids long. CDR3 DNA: TGTGCCAGCAGTCAGGGACAGTCCAACTATGGCTACACCTTC. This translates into CASSQGQSNYGYTF.

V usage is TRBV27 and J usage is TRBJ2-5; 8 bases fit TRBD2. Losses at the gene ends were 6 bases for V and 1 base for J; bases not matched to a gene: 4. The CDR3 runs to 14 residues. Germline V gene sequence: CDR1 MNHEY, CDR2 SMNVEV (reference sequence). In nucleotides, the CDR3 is TGTGCCAGCAGAGATAGCGGGGCCCAAGAGACCCAGTACTTC. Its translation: CASRDSGAQETQYF.

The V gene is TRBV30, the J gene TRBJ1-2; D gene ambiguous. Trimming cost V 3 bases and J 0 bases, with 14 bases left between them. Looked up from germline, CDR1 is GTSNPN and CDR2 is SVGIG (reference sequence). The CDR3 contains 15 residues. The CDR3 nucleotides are TGTGCCTGGAGACGAGACCTTATAGCTAACTATGGCTACACCTTC. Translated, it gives CAWRRDLIANYGYTF.

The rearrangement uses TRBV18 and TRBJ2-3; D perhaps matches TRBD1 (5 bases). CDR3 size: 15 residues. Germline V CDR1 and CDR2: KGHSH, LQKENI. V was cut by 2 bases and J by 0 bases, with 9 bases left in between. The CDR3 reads CASSPATASTDTQYF. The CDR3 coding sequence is TGTGCCAGCTCACCAGCGACAGCTAGCACAGATACGCAGTATTTT.

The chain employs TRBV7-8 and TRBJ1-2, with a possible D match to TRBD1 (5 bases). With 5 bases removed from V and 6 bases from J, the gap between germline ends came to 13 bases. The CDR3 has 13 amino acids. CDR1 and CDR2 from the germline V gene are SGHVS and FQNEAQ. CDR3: CASSPSLGDGYTF. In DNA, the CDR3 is TGTGCCAGCAGCCCTAGTCTAGGGGATGGCTACACCTTC.

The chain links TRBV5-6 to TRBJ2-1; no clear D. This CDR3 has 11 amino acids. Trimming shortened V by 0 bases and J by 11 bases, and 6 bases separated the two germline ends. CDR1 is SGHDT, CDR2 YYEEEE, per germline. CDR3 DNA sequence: TGTGCCAGCAGCTTGGACCTGAAGCAGTTCTTC. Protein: CASSLDLKQFF.

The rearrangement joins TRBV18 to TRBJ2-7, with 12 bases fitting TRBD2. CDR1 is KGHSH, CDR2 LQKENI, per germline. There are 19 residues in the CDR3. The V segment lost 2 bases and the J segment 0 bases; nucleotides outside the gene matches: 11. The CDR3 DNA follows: TGTGCCAGCTCACCAGTCTCGGCTAGCGGGGGGGCAAGCTCCTACGAGCAGTACTTC. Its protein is CASSPVSASGGASSYEQYF.

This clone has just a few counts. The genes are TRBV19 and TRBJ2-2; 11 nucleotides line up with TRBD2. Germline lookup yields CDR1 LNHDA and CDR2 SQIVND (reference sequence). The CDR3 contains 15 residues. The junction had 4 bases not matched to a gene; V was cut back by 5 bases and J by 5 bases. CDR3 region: CASSPTSGRTGELFF. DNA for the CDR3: TGTGCCAGTAGTCCCACTAGCGGGAGAACCGGGGAGCTGTTTTTT.

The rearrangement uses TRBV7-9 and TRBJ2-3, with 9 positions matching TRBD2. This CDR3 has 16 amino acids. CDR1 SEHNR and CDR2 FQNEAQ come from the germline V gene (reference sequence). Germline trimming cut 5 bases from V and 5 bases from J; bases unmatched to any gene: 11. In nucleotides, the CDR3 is TGTGCCAGCAGCCACAGGGGCGGGGGGGCCAAAGATACGCAGTATTTT. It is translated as CASSHRGGGAKDTQYF.

CDR3 in DNA: TGTGCCAGTAGTATACGGGACGGGGGATGGTCCCAGCATTTT. This codes for CASSIRDGGWSQHF. This chain uses TRBV19 with TRBJ1-5, with TRBD1 as a possible D gene (5 bases). Looked up from germline, CDR1 is LNHDA and CDR2 is SQIVND (reference sequence). This CDR3 comprises 14 residues. V was pared by 2 bases and J by 11 bases, with 16 bases between. The complete variable domain, with remaining parts taken from reference TRBV19 and TRBJ1-5, reads DGGITQSPKYLFRKEGQNVTLSCEQNLNHDAMYWYRQDPGQGLRLIYYSQIVNDFQKGDIAEGYSVSREKKESFPLTVTSAQKNPTAFYLCASSIRDGGWSQHFGDGTRLSIL.

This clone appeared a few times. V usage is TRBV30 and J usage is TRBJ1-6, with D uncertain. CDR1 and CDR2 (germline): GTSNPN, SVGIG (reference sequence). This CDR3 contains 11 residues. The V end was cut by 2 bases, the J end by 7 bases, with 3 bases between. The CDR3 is CAWSINSPLHF. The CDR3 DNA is TGTGCCTGGAGTATCAATTCACCCCTCCACTTT.

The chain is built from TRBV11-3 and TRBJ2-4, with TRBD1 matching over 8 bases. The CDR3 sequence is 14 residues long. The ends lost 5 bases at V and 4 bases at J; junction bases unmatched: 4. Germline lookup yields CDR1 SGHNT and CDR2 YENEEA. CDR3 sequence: CASSPDRGKNIQYF. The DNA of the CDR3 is TGTGCCAGCAGCCCTGACAGGGGTAAAAACATTCAGTACTTC. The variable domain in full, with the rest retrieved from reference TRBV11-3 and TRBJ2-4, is EAGVVQSPRYKIIEKKQPVAFWCNPISGHNTLYWYLQNLGQGPELLIRYENEEAVDDSQLPKDRFSAERLKGVDSTLKIQPAELGDSAVYLCASSPDRGKNIQYFGAGTRLSVL.

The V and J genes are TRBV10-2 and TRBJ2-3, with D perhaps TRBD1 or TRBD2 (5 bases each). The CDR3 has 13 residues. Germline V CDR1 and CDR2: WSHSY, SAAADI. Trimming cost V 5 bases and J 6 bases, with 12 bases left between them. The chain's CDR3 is CASSRWDGDTQYF. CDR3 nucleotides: TGCGCCAGCAGTAGATGGGACGGGGATACGCAGTATTTT.

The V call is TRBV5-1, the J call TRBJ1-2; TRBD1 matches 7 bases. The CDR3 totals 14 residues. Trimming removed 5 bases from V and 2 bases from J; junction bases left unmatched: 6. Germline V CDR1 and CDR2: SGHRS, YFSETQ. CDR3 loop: CASRRGLENYGYTF. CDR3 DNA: TGCGCCAGCAGGAGGGGGCTAGAGAACTATGGCTACACCTTC. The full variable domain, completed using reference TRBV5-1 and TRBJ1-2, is KAGVTQTPRYLIKTRGQQVTLSCSPISGHRSVSWYQQTPGQGLQFLFEYFSETQRNKGNFPGRFSGRQFSNSRSEMNVSTLELGDSALYLCASRRGLENYGYTFGSGTRLTVV.

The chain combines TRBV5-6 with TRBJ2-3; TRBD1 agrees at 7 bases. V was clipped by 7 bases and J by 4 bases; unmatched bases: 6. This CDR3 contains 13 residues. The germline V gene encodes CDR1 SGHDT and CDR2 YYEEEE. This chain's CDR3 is CASEDRVPDTQYF. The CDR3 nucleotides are TGTGCCAGCGAAGACAGGGTCCCAGATACGCAGTATTTT.

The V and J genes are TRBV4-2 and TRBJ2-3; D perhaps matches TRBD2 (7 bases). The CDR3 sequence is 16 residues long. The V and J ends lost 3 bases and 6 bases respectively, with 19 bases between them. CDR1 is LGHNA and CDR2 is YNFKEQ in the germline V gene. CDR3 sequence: CASSQNGGPRGDTQYF. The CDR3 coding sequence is TGTGCCAGCAGCCAGAACGGGGGGCCACGGGGGGATACGCAGTATTTT.

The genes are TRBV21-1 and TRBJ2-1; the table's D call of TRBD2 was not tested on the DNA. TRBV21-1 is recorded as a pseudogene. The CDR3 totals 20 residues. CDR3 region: CAGSIRGPGLASSSYNEQFF. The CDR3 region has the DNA TGTGCCGGCTCCATCCGGGGGCCGGGACTAGCGTCAAGCTCCTACAATGAGCAGTTCTTC.

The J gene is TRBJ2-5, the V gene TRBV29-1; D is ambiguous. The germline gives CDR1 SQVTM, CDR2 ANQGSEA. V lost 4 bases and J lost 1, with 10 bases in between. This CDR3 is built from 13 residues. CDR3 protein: CSVARVGQETQYF. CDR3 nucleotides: TGCAGCGTTGCCCGTGTGGGCCAAGAGACCCAGTACTTC.

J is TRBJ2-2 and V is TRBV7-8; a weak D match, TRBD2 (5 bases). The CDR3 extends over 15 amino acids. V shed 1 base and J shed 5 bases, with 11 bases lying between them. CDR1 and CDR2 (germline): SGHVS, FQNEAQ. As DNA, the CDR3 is TGTGCCAGCAGCTTAGTAGTAGCGCCGACCGGGGAGCTGTTTTTT. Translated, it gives CASSLVVAPTGELFF.

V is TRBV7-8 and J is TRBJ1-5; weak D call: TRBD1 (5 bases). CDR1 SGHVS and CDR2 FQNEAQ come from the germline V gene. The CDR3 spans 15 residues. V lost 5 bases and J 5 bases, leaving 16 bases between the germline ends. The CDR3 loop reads CASSPFRDHYQPQHF. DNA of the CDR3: TGTGCCAGCAGCCCATTCCGGGACCACTATCAGCCCCAGCATTTT.